This entry is about one T cell receptor beta chain. No antigen is known for it. Germline V CDR1 and CDR2: SGHTA, FQGNSA. V lost 1 base and J 0 bases, leaving 10 bases between the germline ends. This CDR3 has 15 residues. The data are from a study of cytomegalovirus exposure and HLA in healthy donors. The study's findings and limits: Researchers counted some 150 TCR beta chains as cytomegalovirus-associated. Later analysis demonstrated an association between a missense DCLRE1C variant and TCR beta V- and J-gene trimming.

The PCR used 60 Vbeta and 13 Jbeta primers. Here immunoSEQ multiplex PCR was the method, and the copy in TCRdb shows in-frame clones only, minus some. The data hold 150,000 to 200,000 clones, with 76% observed a single time. The material sequenced was PBMCs. V gene TRBV7-2 combines with J gene TRBJ2-7, with D unclear. This TCR came from a male donor in good health and CMV-seronegative. DNA of the CDR3: TGTGCCAGCAGCTTAGGTTCGTACAGCTCCTACGAGCAGTACTTC. Amino acid sequence: CASSLGSYSSYEQYF.